A selection of T cell receptor beta chains follows, all from one sample in a study of OX40 agonist ivuxolimab in advanced cancers. Assay used: immunoSEQ multiplex PCR; TCRdb lists only in-frame clones, some missing. The repertoire holds around 70,000 clones, with roughly 87% as singletons. Specimen: CD4+ or CD8+ T cells sorted from blood, collected in a trial of the OX40 agonist ivuxolimab. Every receptor here comes from an adult with an advanced solid tumor such as melanoma, head and neck, liver or kidney cancer. Both conserved end residues are part of each CDR3. The order of the fields is J gene, D gene, clone size, V gene, CDR3 DNA, CDR3 protein. The D gene is left open where the match is weak. Not every row has a clone size; where given, it reads once, few, many or a size class.

J: TRBJ2-5
D: -
size: -
V: TRBV18
DNA: TGTGCCAGCTCAGACAGACGCCAAGAGACCCAGTACTTC
CDR3: CASSDRRQETQYF

J: TRBJ2-1
D: -
size: few
V: TRBV7-9
DNA: TGTGCCAGCAGTTGGGACCGCCGGGGGGAGCAGTTCTTC
CDR3: CASSWDRRGEQFF

J: TRBJ2-2
D: -
size: -
V: TRBV18
DNA: TGTGCCAGCTCACCACGGATAGGGATGGACACCGGGGAGCTATTTTTT
CDR3: CASSPRIGMDTGELFF

J: TRBJ2-7
D: TRBD1
size: -
V: TRBV2
DNA: TGTGCCAGCATCCAATCCCCGGGACAGGGGCCCTACGAGCAGTACTTC
CDR3: CASIQSPGQGPYEQYF

J: TRBJ2-2
D: -
size: once
V: TRBV6-5
DNA: TGTGCCAGCAGTAGACAAGGGGTCACCGGGGAGCTGTTTTTT
CDR3: CASSRQGVTGELFF

J: TRBJ1-3
D: -
size: -
V: TRBV28
DNA: TGTGCCAGCAGTTTTGGCGGGACCTCTGGAAACACCATATATTTT
CDR3: CASSFGGTSGNTIYF

J: TRBJ2-1
D: TRBD1
size: -
V: TRBV15
DNA: TGTGCCACCAGCAGAGTTTCGGGGCAGGGGGACAATGAGCAGTTCTTC
CDR3: CATSRVSGQGDNEQFF

J: TRBJ2-7
D: TRBD2
size: once
V: TRBV5-1
DNA: TGCGCCAGCAGCTCCGGGGCTAGCGGGGGAAGCTACGAGCAGTACTTC
CDR3: CASSSGASGGSYEQYF

J: TRBJ1-1
D: -
size: -
V: TRBV6-6
DNA: TGTGCCAGCAGACTTGCCAGTGAAGCTTTCTTT
CDR3: CASRLASEAFF

J: TRBJ1-6
D: -
size: -
V: TRBV7-2
DNA: TGTGCCAGCAGCTTAGCGGGGACACCGACCCTCCACTTT
CDR3: CASSLAGTPTLHF

J: TRBJ2-3
D: -
size: -
V: TRBV2
DNA: TGTGCCAGCAGTCAATTAGCAGATACGCAGTATTTT
CDR3: CASSQLADTQYF

J: TRBJ1-5
D: -
size: -
V: TRBV7-8
DNA: TGTGCCAGCAGCTTAGGCTATCGGGCTAGGGCACCGTCCAAACAGCCCCAGCATTTT
CDR3: CASSLGYRARAPSKQPQHF

J: TRBJ2-5
D: TRBD1
size: -
V: TRBV6-5
DNA: TGTGCCAGCAGTATACAGGGGGTGCTCCCAGAGACCCAGTACTTC
CDR3: CASSIQGVLPETQYF

J: TRBJ2-7
D: TRBD2
size: -
V: TRBV7-8
DNA: TGTGCCAGCAGCTCCCGCCGGCTAGCGGCCTACGAGCAGTACTTC
CDR3: CASSSRRLAAYEQYF

J: TRBJ1-4
D: -
size: -
V: TRBV5-6
DNA: TGTGCCAGCAGCTTGAACGACCGGTCGCTTTTTTTT
CDR3: CASSLNDRSLFF

J: TRBJ2-7
D: -
size: once
V: TRBV7-8
DNA: TGTGCCAGCGGCTCCCAGGGAGCCTACGAGCAGTACTTC
CDR3: CASGSQGAYEQYF